This TCR beta chain came from a study of graft-versus-host responses after intestinal transplantation. This table comes from immunoSEQ multiplex PCR, and its TCRdb copy is limited to in-frame clones, with some not included. Among fewer than 75,000 clones, roughly 90% were seen once, and the ten largest hold less than 2%. Germline values: CDR1 LGHNT, CDR2 FRNRAP. The CDR3 length is 14 residues. The ends lost 5 bases at V and 3 bases at J; junction bases unmatched: 3. The starting material was PBMCs, obtained 26 days after transplant. The TCR was taken from a human patient who received an intestinal transplant, so some T cells may come from the graft donor. This sequence joins TRBV12-5 and TRBJ2-2; 7 nucleotides agree with TRBD1. The CDR3 DNA reads TGTGCTAGTGGTAATGACAGGGACACCGGGGAGCTGTTTTTT. Protein sequence: CASGNDRDTGELFF.